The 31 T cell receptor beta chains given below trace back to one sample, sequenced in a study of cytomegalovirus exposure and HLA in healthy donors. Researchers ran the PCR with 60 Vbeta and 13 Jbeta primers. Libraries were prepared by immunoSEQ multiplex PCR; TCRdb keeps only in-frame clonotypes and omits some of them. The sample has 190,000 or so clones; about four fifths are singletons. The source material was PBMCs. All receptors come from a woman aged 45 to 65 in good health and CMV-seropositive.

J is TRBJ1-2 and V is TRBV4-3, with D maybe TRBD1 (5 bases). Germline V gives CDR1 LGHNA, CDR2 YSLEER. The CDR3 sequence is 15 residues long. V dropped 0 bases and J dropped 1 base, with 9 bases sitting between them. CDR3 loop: CASSQETDSNYGYTF. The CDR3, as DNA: TGCGCCAGCAGCCAAGAAACCGACAGTAACTATGGCTACACCTTC.

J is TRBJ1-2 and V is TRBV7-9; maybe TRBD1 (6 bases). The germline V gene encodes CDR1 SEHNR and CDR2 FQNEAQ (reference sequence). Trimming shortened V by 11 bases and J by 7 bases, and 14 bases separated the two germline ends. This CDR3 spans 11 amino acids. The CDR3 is CAGSGALGYTF. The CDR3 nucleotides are TGTGCCGGCTCAGGGGCGCTTGGCTACACCTTC.

The CDR3 nucleotides are TGTGCCAGCAGCTTGAGCTCGGTTTTGGATCAGCCCCAGCATTTT. Translating gives CASSLSSVLDQPQHF. This sequence joins TRBV5-5 and TRBJ1-5; D gene ambiguous. V lost 1 base to trimming and J lost 5 bases, with 13 bases between them. CDR1 and CDR2 (germline): SGHKS, YYEKEE (reference sequence). This CDR3 comprises 15 residues.

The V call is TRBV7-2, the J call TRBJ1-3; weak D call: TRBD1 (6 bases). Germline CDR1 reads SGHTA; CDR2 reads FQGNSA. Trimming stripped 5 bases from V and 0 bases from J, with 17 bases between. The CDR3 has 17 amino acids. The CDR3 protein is CASSPPLDRSSGNTIYF. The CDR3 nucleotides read TGTGCCAGCAGCCCCCCCCTAGACAGGTCCTCTGGAAACACCATATATTTT.

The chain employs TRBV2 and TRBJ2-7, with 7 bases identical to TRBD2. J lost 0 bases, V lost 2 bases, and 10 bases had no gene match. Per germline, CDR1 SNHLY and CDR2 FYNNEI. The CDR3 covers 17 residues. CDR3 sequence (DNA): TGTGCCAGCAGTGAAAGGAGGCCGGGGGAGGGCTCCTACGAGCAGTACTTC. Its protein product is CASSERRPGEGSYEQYF.

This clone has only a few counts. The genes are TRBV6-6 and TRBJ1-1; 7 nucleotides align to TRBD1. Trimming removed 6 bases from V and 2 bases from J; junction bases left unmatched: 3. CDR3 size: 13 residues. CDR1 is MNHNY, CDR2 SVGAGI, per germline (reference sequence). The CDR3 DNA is TGTGCCAGCAGCCGGGACAGCAACACTGAAGCTTTCTTT. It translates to CASSRDSNTEAFF.

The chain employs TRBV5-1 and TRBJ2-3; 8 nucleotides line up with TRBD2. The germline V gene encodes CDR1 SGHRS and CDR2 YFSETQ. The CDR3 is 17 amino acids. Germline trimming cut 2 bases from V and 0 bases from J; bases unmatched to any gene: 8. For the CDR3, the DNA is TGCGCCAGCAGCTTCGGAGTAGCGGGGTCTAGCACAGATACGCAGTATTTT. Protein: CASSFGVAGSSTDTQYF.

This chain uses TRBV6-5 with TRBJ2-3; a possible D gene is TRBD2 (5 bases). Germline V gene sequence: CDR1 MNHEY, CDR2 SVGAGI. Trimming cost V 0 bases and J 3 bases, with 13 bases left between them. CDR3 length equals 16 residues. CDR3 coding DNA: TGTGCCAGCAGTTACTCGAGTCCGGGATTGACAGATACGCAGTATTTT. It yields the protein CASSYSSPGLTDTQYF.

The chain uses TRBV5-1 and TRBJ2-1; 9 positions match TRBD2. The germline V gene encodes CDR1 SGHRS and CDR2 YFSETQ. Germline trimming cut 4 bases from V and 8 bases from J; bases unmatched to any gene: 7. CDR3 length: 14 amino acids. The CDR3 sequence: CASSPGVAGDEQFF. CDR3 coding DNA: TGCGCCAGCAGCCCCGGAGTAGCGGGGGATGAGCAGTTCTTC. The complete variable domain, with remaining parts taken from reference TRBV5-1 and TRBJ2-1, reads KAGVTQTPRYLIKTRGQQVTLSCSPISGHRSVSWYQQTPGQGLQFLFEYFSETQRNKGNFPGRFSGRQFSNSRSEMNVSTLELGDSALYLCASSPGVAGDEQFFGPGTRLTVL.

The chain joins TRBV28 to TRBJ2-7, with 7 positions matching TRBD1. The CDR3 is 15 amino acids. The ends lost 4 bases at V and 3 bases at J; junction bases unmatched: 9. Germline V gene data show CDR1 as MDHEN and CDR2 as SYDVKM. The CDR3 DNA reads TGTGCCAGCAGTTCCTTAAGGGGGCTATACTACGAGCAGTACTTC. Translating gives CASSSLRGLYYEQYF.

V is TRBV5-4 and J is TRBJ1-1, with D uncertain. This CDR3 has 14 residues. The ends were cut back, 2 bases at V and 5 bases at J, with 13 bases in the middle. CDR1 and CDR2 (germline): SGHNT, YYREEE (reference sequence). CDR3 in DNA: TGTGCCAGCAGCTTACAAGGGAGAGGGACTGAAGCTTTCTTT. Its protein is CASSLQGRGTEAFF.

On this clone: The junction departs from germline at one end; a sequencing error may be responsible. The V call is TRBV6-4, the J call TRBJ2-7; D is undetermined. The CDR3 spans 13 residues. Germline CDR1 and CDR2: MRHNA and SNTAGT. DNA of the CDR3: TGTGCCAGCAGTTACTCTTGGCAGAACGAGCAGTACTTC. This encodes CASSYSWQNEQYF.

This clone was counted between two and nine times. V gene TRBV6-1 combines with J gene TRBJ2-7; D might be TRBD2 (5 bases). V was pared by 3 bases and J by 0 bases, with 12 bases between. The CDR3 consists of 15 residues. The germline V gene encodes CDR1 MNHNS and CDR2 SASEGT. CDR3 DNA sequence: TGTGCCAGCAGTGAGTCGGGGTTTAGCTCCTACGAGCAGTACTTC. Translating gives CASSESGFSSYEQYF.

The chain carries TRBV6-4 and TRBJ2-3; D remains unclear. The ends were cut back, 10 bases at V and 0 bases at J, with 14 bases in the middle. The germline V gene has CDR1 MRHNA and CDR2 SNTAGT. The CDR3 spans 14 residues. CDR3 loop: CATKPFESTDTQYF. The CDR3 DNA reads TGTGCCACCAAACCATTCGAGAGCACAGATACGCAGTATTTT.

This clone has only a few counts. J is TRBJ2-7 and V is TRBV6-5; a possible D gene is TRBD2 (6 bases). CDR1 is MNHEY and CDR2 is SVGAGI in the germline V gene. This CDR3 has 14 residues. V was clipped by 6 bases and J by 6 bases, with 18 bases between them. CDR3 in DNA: TGTGCCAGCAGAACCCTAGGTCGGGGGACCGAGCAGTACTTC. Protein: CASRTLGRGTEQYF.

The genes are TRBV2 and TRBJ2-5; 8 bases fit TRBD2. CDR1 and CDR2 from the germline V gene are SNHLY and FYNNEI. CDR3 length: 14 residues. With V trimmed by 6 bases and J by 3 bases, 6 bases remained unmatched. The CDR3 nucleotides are TGTGCCAGCAGCATGGGACTAGATGAAGAGACCCAGTACTTC. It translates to CASSMGLDEETQYF.

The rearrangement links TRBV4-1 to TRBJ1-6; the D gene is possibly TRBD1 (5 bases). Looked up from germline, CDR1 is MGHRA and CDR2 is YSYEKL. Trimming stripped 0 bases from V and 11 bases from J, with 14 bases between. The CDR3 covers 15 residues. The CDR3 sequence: CASSQDDSGVAPLHF. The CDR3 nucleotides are TGCGCCAGCAGCCAAGATGACAGCGGGGTGGCACCCCTCCACTTT.

The CDR3 nucleotides read TGTGCCAGCAGCCGCGGACTAGCGGGGGCCTACAATGAGCAGTTCTTC. Its protein is CASSRGLAGAYNEQFF. The V and J genes are TRBV7-2 and TRBJ2-1; 13 bases line up with TRBD2. The CDR3 covers 16 residues. The germline gives CDR1 SGHTA, CDR2 FQGNSA. J lost 2 bases, V lost 5 bases, and 3 bases had no gene match.

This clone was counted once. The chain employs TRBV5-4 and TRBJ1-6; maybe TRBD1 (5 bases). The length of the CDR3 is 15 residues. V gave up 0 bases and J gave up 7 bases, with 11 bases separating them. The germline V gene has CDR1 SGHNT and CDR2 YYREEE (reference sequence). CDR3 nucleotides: TGTGCCAGCAGCTTGGGGGGCAGGATGAATTCACCCCTCCACTTT. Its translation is CASSLGGRMNSPLHF.

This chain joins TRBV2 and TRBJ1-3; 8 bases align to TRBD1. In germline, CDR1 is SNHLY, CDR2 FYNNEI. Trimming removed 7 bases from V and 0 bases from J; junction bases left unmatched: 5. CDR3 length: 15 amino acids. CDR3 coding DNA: TGTGCCAGCACAGGGGGCCCTAGCTCTGGAAACACCATATATTTT. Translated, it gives CASTGGPSSGNTIYF.

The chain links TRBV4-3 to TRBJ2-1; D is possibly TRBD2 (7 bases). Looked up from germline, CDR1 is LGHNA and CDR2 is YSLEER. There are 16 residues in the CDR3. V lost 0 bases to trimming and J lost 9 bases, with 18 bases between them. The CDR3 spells CASSQEARGGRSEQFF. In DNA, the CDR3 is TGCGCCAGCAGCCAAGAAGCAAGGGGGGGGCGAAGTGAGCAGTTCTTC.

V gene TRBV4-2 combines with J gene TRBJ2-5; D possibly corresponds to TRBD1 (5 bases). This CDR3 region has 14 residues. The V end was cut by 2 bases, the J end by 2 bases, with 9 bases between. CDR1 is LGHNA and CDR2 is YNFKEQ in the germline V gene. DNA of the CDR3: TGTGCCAGCAGCCAAAGAACAGGTCAAGAGACCCAGTACTTC. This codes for CASSQRTGQETQYF.

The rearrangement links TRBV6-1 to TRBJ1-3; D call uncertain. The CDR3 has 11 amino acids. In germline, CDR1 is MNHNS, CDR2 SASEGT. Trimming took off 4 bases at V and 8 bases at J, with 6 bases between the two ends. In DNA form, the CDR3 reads TGTGCCAGCAGTGTTCTAGACACCATATATTTT. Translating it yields CASSVLDTIYF.

The CDR3 sequence: CASTTGLNQPQHF. For the CDR3, the DNA is TGTGCCAGCACCACGGGACTCAATCAGCCCCAGCATTTT. The chain employs TRBV6-5 and TRBJ1-5, with D possibly TRBD1 on 5 matching bases. The CDR3 runs to 13 residues. Trimming stripped 7 bases from V and 3 bases from J, with 10 bases between. CDR1 MNHEY and CDR2 SVGAGI come from the germline V gene.

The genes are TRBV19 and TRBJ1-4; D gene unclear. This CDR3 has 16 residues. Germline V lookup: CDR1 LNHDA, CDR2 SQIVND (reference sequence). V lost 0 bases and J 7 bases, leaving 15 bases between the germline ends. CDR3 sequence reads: CASSIDRRSLVEKLFF. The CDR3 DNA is TGTGCCAGTAGTATAGATCGGAGGAGCCTCGTTGAAAAACTGTTTTTT.

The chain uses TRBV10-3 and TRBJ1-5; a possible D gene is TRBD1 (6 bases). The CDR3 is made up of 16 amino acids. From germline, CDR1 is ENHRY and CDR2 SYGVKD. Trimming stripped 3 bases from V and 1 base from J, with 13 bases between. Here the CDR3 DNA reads TGTGCCATCAGTGAACAGGGCTTCAGGAGCAATCAGCCCCAGCATTTT. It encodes CAISEQGFRSNQPQHF.

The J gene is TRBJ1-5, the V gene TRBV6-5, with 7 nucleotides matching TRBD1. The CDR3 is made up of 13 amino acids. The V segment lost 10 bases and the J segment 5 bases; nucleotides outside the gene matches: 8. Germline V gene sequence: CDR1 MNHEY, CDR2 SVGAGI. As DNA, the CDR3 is TGTGCCATAAGAGACAGGGCCGATCAGCCCCAGCATTTT. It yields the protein CAIRDRADQPQHF.

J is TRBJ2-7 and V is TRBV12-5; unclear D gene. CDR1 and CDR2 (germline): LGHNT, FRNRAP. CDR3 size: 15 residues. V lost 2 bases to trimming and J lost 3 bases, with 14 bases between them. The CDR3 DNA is TGTGCTAGTGGTTTGCATGGTGGGCTCGACTACGAGCAGTACTTC. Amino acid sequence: CASGLHGGLDYEQYF. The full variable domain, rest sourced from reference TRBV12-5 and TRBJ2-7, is DARVTQTPRHKVTEMGQEVTMRCQPILGHNTVFWYRQTMMQGLELLAYFRNRAPLDDSGMPKDRFSAEMPDATLATLKIQPSEPRDSAVYFCASGLHGGLDYEQYFGPGTRLTVT.

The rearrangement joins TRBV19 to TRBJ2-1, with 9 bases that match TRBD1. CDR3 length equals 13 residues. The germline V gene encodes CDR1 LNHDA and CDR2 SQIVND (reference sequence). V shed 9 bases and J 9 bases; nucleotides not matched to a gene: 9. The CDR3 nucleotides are TGTGCCAGCGGACAGGGGTATGGTACTGAGCAGTTCTTC. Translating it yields CASGQGYGTEQFF.

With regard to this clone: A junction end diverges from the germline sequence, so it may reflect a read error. CDR3 residues: CATRPTVGVPQEAQYF. The DNA for the CDR3 is TGCGCCACCAGACCCACGGTCGGGGTACCGCAAGAGGCCCAGTACTTC. The V gene is TRBV5-1, the J gene TRBJ2-5, with D possibly TRBD2 on 5 matching bases. Germline assignment: CDR1 SGHRS and CDR2 YFSETQ. This CDR3 region has 16 residues.

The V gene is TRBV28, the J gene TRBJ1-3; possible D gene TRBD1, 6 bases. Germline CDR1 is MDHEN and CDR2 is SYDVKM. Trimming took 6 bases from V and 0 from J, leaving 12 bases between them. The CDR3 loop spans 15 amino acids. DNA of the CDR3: TGTGCCAGCAGCACAGGGTCCATCTCTGGAAACACCATATATTTT. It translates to CASSTGSISGNTIYF.